This T cell receptor (beta chain) emerged from a study of cytomegalovirus exposure and HLA in healthy donors. The PCR was carried out with 60 Vbeta primers and 13 Jbeta primers. Sequenced by immunoSEQ multiplex PCR; TCRdb stores in-frame clones only, minus some. Seen here are about 180,000 clones, 65% to 85% observed once, and the top ten hold 1.3% to 1.5%. Trimming cost V 4 bases and J 3 bases, with 7 bases left between them. Germline CDR1 is SGHTA and CDR2 is FQGNSA. The CDR3 contains 12 residues. Remarks on this clone: Its antigen is still unknown.

Overall study results and limits: For most TCR beta V segments, an earlier analysis put the productive rate at about 87% or about 30% of the time.

The specimen sequenced was PBMCs. This sequence joins TRBV7-2 and TRBJ2-7; D ambiguous. The source of this sequence is a girl aged 10-17 years in good health and CMV-seropositive. CDR3 protein: CASSSPNYEQYF. The CDR3 coding sequence is TGTGCCAGCAGCTCCCCCAACTACGAGCAGTACTTC.